The 30 T cell receptor beta chains in this list originate from one sample, sequenced in a study of post-analysis software for immune sequencing data. Their cognate antigens are unknown. Findings and limits, study-wide: The study found TRBV5-6, TRBV5-1 and TRBV20-1 among about five TRBV segments more frequent in patients than controls.

Presence of unique molecular identifiers characterized the TCR beta cDNA libraries. TCRdb processed the PCR reads anew with MiXCR; each CDR3 protein has one entry. The sample gives roughly 540,000 distinct CDR3 sequences, around a third of which show up once; 4.5% to 7.5% is in the top ten. Sequencing was done on a sample of blood. The receptors derive from a girl under 18 with multiple sclerosis.

This sequence joins TRBV7-9 and TRBJ2-3, with TRBD1 matching 7 bases. Per germline, CDR1 SEHNR and CDR2 FQNEAQ (reference sequence). CDR3 size: 15 residues. J lost 4 bases, V lost 6 bases, and 10 bases had no gene match. The CDR3 region is CASRTTGQGADTQYF. CDR3 sequence (DNA): TGTGCCAGCAGGACGACGGGGCAGGGGGCAGATACGCAGTATTTT. Based on the CDR3 plus reference TRBV7-9 and TRBJ2-3, the full variable domain is DTGVSQNPRHKITKRGQNVTFRCDPISEHNRLYWYRQTLGQGPEFLTYFQNEAQLEKSRLLSDRFSAERPKGSFSTLEIQRTEQGDSAMYLCASRTTGQGADTQYFGPGTRLTVL.

V gene TRBV5-1 combines with J gene TRBJ2-2; tentative D call: TRBD2 (6 bases). The length of the CDR3 is 15 residues. Germline V gene lookup returns CDR1 SGHRS and CDR2 YFSETQ. V shed 4 bases and J shed 0 bases, with 10 bases lying between them. The CDR3 DNA reads TGCGCCAGCAGCAAGGGACTGGCGAACACCGGGGAGCTGTTTTTT. Its protein product is CASSKGLANTGELFF.

V gene TRBV10-3 combines with J gene TRBJ2-3, with TRBD2 matching 10 bases. Germline CDR1 ENHRY, CDR2 SYGVKD. The V segment lost 3 bases and the J segment 6 bases; nucleotides outside the gene matches: 15. CDR3 length: 18 amino acids. CDR3 nucleotides: TGTGCCATCAGTGATCGGCTAGCGGGGGACGGCAAAGCGGATACGCAGTATTTT. Translating it yields CAISDRLAGDGKADTQYF.

The V gene is TRBV2, the J gene TRBJ2-5; 7 bases are shared with TRBD2. V gave up 7 bases and J gave up 7 bases; unmatched junction bases: 9. Germline V CDR1 and CDR2: SNHLY, FYNNEI. The CDR3 has 13 residues. CDR3 sequence: CASNTDTGGTQYF. The CDR3 DNA reads TGTGCCAGCAACACCGACACGGGAGGGACCCAGTACTTC. Variable domain in full (rest from reference TRBV2 and TRBJ2-5): EPEVTQTPSHQVTQMGQEVILRCVPISNHLYFYWYRQILGQKVEFLVSFYNNEISEKSEIFDDQFSVERPDGSNFTLKIRSTKLEDSAMYFCASNTDTGGTQYFGPGTRLLVL.

This sequence joins TRBV29-1 and TRBJ1-4; no firm D call. Trimming removed 6 bases from V and 11 bases from J, with 28 bases in between. The germline V gene has CDR1 SQVTM and CDR2 ANQGSEA. The CDR3 is made up of 16 amino acids. CDR3 DNA: TGCAGCGTCCGCACCCAAGTGAGTTTTGGAAGTTACAAACTGTTTTTT. Translating it yields CSVRTQVSFGSYKLFF.

The genes are TRBV28 and TRBJ1-5, with D unclear. The CDR3 sequence is 13 residues long. CDR1 and CDR2 from the germline V gene are MDHEN and SYDVKM. Trimming stripped 6 bases from V and 5 bases from J, with 11 bases between. This chain's CDR3 is CASREGGYQPQHF. CDR3 sequence (DNA): TGTGCCAGCAGGGAGGGAGGGTATCAGCCCCAGCATTTT.

This clonotype appeared many times. The chain uses TRBV15 and TRBJ2-3; D tentatively reads TRBD1 or TRBD2 (5 bases each). Germline loops: CDR1 LNHNV, CDR2 YYDKDF (reference sequence). Trimming shortened V by 3 bases and J by 4 bases, and 8 bases separated the two germline ends. The CDR3 runs 13 residues. The CDR3 sequence is CATSRGVADTQYF. The DNA for the CDR3 is TGTGCCACCAGCAGGGGGGTTGCAGATACGCAGTATTTT. The whole variable domain, remainder taken from reference TRBV15 and TRBJ2-3, is DAMVIQNPRYQVTQFGKPVTLSCSQTLNHNVMYWYQQKSSQAPKLLFHYYDKDFNNEADTPDNFQSRRPNTSFCFLDIRSPGLGDTAMYLCATSRGVADTQYFGPGTRLTVL.

This clonotype was seen more than once but under ten times. This sequence joins TRBV10-3 and TRBJ2-7; maybe TRBD1 (6 bases). Per the germline V gene, CDR1 is ENHRY and CDR2 is SYGVKD. CDR3 size: 17 residues. V was shortened by 2 bases and J by 3 bases, with 20 bases between the two germline ends. The CDR3 loop is CAISEPIYRVWVYEQYF. As DNA, the CDR3 is TGTGCCATCAGTGAGCCGATATACAGGGTATGGGTCTACGAGCAGTACTTC.

This clonotype was seen a few times. The gene calls are TRBV20-1 and TRBJ2-1; 8 nucleotides align to TRBD2. Germline V lookup: CDR1 DFQATT, CDR2 SNEGSKA (reference sequence). The CDR3 length is 18 residues. Trimming cost V 0 bases and J 0 bases; bases outside gene matches: 10. The CDR3, as DNA: TGCAGTGCTAGAGATGAGGGGGTAGCGGGGAGCTCCTACAATGAGCAGTTCTTC. Protein sequence: CSARDEGVAGSSYNEQFF.

This clonotype appeared a few times. V and J are TRBV5-1 and TRBJ1-1; D is perhaps TRBD1 (6 bases). The ends were cut back, 3 bases at V and 2 bases at J, with 17 bases in the middle. Germline V gene lookup returns CDR1 SGHRS and CDR2 YFSETQ. The CDR3 spans 16 residues. Here the CDR3 reads CASSSGSGQLNTEAFF. DNA of the CDR3: TGCGCCAGCAGCTCGGGAAGTGGACAGCTAAACACTGAAGCTTTCTTT.

The chain couples TRBV24-1 to TRBJ2-3, with D possibly being TRBD2 (7 bases). Germline V CDR1 and CDR2: KGHDR, SFDVKD. V dropped 9 bases and J dropped 2 bases, with 11 bases sitting between them. The CDR3 loop spans 13 amino acids. CDR3 sequence reads: CATERDNTDTQYF. CDR3 sequence (DNA): TGTGCCACCGAGCGGGACAACACAGATACGCAGTATTTT.

The chain has TRBV3-1 and TRBJ2-2; TRBD2 matches at 15 bases. This CDR3 region has 19 residues. Germline trimming cut 4 bases from V and 3 bases from J; bases unmatched to any gene: 9. Looked up from germline, CDR1 is LGHDT and CDR2 is YNNKEL (reference sequence). The DNA of the CDR3 is TGTGCCAGCAGCCGTTGGACTAGCGGGGGGGCTCAGGACACCGGGGAGCTGTTTTTT. Protein product: CASSRWTSGGAQDTGELFF.

This chain connects TRBV12-3 or TRBV12-4 to TRBJ2-3; 10 positions match TRBD2. J lost 6 bases, V lost 6 bases, and 9 bases had no gene match. The CDR3 is 15 amino acids. CDR3 loop: CASSAAGGPRDTQYF. The DNA of the CDR3 is TGTGCCAGCAGCGCAGCGGGGGGGCCGCGCGATACGCAGTATTTT.

In DNA, the CDR3 is TGTGCCAGCAGCTTAGCAGCGGCGGGACAGGGTATAGAGACCCAGTTCTTC. This sequence encodes CASSLAAAGQGIETQFF. The rearrangement links TRBV7-9 to TRBJ2-1; 9 positions agree with TRBD1. The CDR3 extends over 17 amino acids. Germline trimming cut 0 bases from V and 13 bases from J; bases unmatched to any gene: 16. The germline V gene has CDR1 SEHNR and CDR2 FQNEAQ (reference sequence).

Ten or more counts support this clonotype. This sequence joins TRBV4-1 and TRBJ1-2; TRBD1 matches at 7 bases. J gave up 4 bases and V 4 bases, and 3 bases lay outside the gene matches. The CDR3 consists of 13 residues. Looked up from germline, CDR1 is MGHRA and CDR2 is YSYEKL. The CDR3: CASSPGTAYGYTF. The CDR3 DNA sequence: TGCGCCAGCAGCCCGGGGACAGCCTATGGCTACACCTTC.

In regard to this clonotype: Likely a read error: the CDR3 ends without its conserved phenylalanine or tryptophan. The rearrangement links TRBV6-2 or TRBV6-3 to TRBJ2-4; no clear D gene. CDR1 is MNHEY, CDR2 SVGEGT, per germline. Trimming shortened V by 2 bases and J by 0 bases, and 8 bases separated the two germline ends. CDR3 length equals 15 residues. The DNA for the CDR3 is TGTGCCAGCAGTTACGGATCTCCAGCCAAAAACATTCAGTACGTC. It encodes CASSYGSPAKNIQYV.

The rearrangement uses TRBV3-1 and TRBJ2-7, with D hard to call. The CDR3 loop spans 14 amino acids. Germline-derived CDR1 and CDR2 are LGHDT and YNNKEL (reference sequence). V lost 0 bases to trimming and J lost 2 bases, with 8 bases between them. CDR3 in DNA: TGTGCCAGCAGCCAAGACTTGGACCCCTACGAGCAGTACTTC. Encoded protein: CASSQDLDPYEQYF.

This chain uses TRBV6-1 with TRBJ2-1; D unresolved. The CDR3 is 11 residues long. Trimming left V 3 bases short and J 8 bases short, with 5 bases between. CDR1 and CDR2 from the germline V gene are MNHNS and SASEGT. CDR3: CASSDFDEQFF. CDR3 coding DNA: TGTGCCAGCAGTGATTTCGATGAGCAGTTCTTC.

To note about this clonotype: Since no conserved phenylalanine or tryptophan closes the CDR3, a read error is the likely cause. The chain uses TRBV29-1 and TRBJ2-3; 8 bases map to TRBD1. Germline assignment: CDR1 SQVTM and CDR2 ANQGSEA. V shed 6 bases, J shed 1 base, and the junction held 12 bases outside the gene matches. This CDR3 region has 16 residues. The DNA of the CDR3 is TGCAGCGTAGCTAATCCGGACAGGGACGGCACAGATACGCAGTATTTG. Translated: CSVANPDRDGTDTQYL.

This sequence joins TRBV7-7 and TRBJ2-1, with 13 bases fitting TRBD2. The CDR3 covers 17 residues. Trimming removed 5 bases from V and 4 bases from J; junction bases left unmatched: 8. CDR1 is SSHAT and CDR2 is FNYEAQ in the germline V gene (reference sequence). This CDR3 is CASSATGTSGVYNEQFF. For the CDR3, the DNA is TGTGCCAGCAGCGCTACAGGGACTAGCGGGGTGTACAATGAGCAGTTCTTC.

This chain links TRBV2 with TRBJ2-5, with D perhaps assigned TRBD1 or TRBD2 (6 bases each). V lost 3 bases to trimming and J lost 6 bases, with 14 bases between them. The CDR3 is 14 amino acids. The germline V gene has CDR1 SNHLY and CDR2 FYNNEI. The CDR3 is CASSETGGGKTQYF. CDR3 in DNA: TGTGCCAGCAGTGAGACCGGGGGCGGAAAGACCCAGTACTTC.

This chain connects TRBV20-1 to TRBJ1-4; 8 bases match TRBD1. V lost 0 bases to trimming and J lost 8 bases; unmatched junction nucleotides: 8. The CDR3 has 15 amino acids. Germline CDR1 and CDR2: DFQATT and SNEGSKA (reference sequence). CDR3 sequence (DNA): TGCAGTGCTAGAGAATTACAGGGGGGGAGAGAAAAACTGTTTTTT. This codes for CSARELQGGREKLFF.

The rearrangement links TRBV20-1 to TRBJ1-1; D not resolved. The CDR3 sequence is 12 residues long. The ends were cut back, 3 bases at V and 2 bases at J, with 7 bases in the middle. CDR1 and CDR2 (germline): DFQATT, SNEGSKA (reference sequence). The CDR3 DNA reads TGCAGTGCTAGGACGGAAAACACTGAAGCTTTCTTT. Translating gives CSARTENTEAFF.

This clonotype was counted between two and nine times. This chain links TRBV5-1 with TRBJ1-1; D remains unclear. Germline V gene lookup returns CDR1 SGHRS and CDR2 YFSETQ. V dropped 1 base and J dropped 3 bases, with 13 bases sitting between them. There are 15 residues in the CDR3. The CDR3 reads CASSLIWGVDTEAFF. Written as DNA, the CDR3 is TGCGCCAGCAGCTTGATATGGGGAGTCGACACTGAAGCTTTCTTT.

This clonotype was recorded a few times. V and J are TRBV7-3 and TRBJ2-1; 12 nucleotides match TRBD2. V lost 5 bases and J lost 4; bases outside the gene matches: 6. The CDR3 sequence is 16 residues long. The germline gives CDR1 SGHTA, CDR2 FQGTGA. The chain's CDR3 is CASSPPGLAGYNEQFF. The CDR3 bases are TGTGCCAGCAGCCCGCCCGGACTAGCGGGGTACAATGAGCAGTTCTTC.

This clonotype was detected many times. The V gene is TRBV10-3, the J gene TRBJ2-1, with 14 positions matching TRBD2. The V segment lost 10 bases and the J segment 5 bases; nucleotides outside the gene matches: 7. This CDR3 is 15 amino acids long. Germline loops: CDR1 ENHRY, CDR2 SYGVKD. CDR3 DNA: TGTGCCACCGGACTAGCGGGGGGCCCGGACAATGAGCAGTTCTTC. This codes for CATGLAGGPDNEQFF.

The chain recombines TRBV3-1 with TRBJ1-2; TRBD1 might be the D (6 bases). The germline V gene has CDR1 LGHDT and CDR2 YNNKEL (reference sequence). V lost 5 bases and J 3 bases, leaving 22 bases between the germline ends. The CDR3 contains 17 residues. Written as DNA, the CDR3 is TGTGCCAGCAGCAAGGGTCCAGGGGTATCCATTGACTATGGCTACACCTTC. Its protein is CASSKGPGVSIDYGYTF.

Only a few counts were recorded for this clonotype. The chain uses TRBV7-6 and TRBJ1-1; D perhaps matches TRBD1 (6 bases). CDR3 length: 14 residues. V gave up 5 bases and J gave up 0 bases, with 10 bases separating them. CDR1 is SGHVS and CDR2 is FNYEAQ in the germline V gene. The CDR3 bases are TGTGCCAGCAGCAGGGGGGGGATGAACACTGAAGCTTTCTTT. It yields the protein CASSRGGMNTEAFF.

This clonotype came up many times. The chain recombines TRBV20-1 with TRBJ2-7; tentatively, D is TRBD1 (6 bases). Germline CDR1 is DFQATT and CDR2 is SNEGSKA (reference sequence). The CDR3 is 15 residues long. Trimming left V 6 bases short and J 2 bases short, with 20 bases between. The CDR3 nucleotides read TGCAGTGCCAGAACGGGGACATTGGTTCCCTACGAGCAGTACTTC. Encoded protein: CSARTGTLVPYEQYF.

This clonotype was seen a few times. The V call is TRBV2, the J call TRBJ2-3, with TRBD2 matching 7 bases. This CDR3 has 15 amino acids. With V trimmed by 7 bases and J by 2 bases, 9 bases remained unmatched. CDR1 is SNHLY, CDR2 FYNNEI, per germline. As DNA, the CDR3 is TGTGCCAGCACCCGGCGAGCGGGGCCCACAGATACGCAGTATTTT. Translation: CASTRRAGPTDTQYF. The complete variable domain, with remaining parts taken from reference TRBV2 and TRBJ2-3, reads EPEVTQTPSHQVTQMGQEVILRCVPISNHLYFYWYRQILGQKVEFLVSFYNNEISEKSEIFDDQFSVERPDGSNFTLKIRSTKLEDSAMYFCASTRRAGPTDTQYFGPGTRLTVL.